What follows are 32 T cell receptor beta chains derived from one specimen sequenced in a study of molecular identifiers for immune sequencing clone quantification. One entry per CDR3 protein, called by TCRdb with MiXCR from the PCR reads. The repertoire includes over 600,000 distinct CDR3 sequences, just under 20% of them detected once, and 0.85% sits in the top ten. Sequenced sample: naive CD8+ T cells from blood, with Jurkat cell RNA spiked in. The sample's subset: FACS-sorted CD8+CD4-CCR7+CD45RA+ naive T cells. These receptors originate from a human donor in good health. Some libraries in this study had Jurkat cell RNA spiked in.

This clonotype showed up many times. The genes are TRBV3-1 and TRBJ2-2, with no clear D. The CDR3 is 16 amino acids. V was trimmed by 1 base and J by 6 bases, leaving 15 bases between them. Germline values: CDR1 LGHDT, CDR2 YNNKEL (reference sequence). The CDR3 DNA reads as TGTGCCAGCAGCCAAGCAGACACCTCGAAGCCCGGGGAGCTGTTTTTT. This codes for CASSQADTSKPGELFF.

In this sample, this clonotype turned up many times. The CDR3 sequence is CASSSRLTGNGANVLTF. In DNA, the CDR3 is TGTGCCAGCAGTTCTCGATTGACGGGGAATGGGGCCAACGTCCTGACTTTC. The V call is TRBV28, the J call TRBJ2-6; TRBD2 might be the D (5 bases). Trimming removed 4 bases from V and 3 bases from J, with 16 bases in between. In germline, CDR1 is MDHEN, CDR2 SYDVKM. This CDR3 has 17 residues.

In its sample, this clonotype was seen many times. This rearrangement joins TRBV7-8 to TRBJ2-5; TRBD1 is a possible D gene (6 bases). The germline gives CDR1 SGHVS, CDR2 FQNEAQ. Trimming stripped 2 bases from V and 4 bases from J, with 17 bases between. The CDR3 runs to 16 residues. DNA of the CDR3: TGTGCCAGCAGCTTAACAGACAGGCAGGTGGGAGAGACCCAGTACTTC. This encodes CASSLTDRQVGETQYF.

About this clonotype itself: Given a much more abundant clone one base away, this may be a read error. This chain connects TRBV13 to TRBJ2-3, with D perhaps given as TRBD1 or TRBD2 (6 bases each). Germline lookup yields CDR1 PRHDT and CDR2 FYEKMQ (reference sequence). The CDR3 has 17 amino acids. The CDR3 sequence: CACSNPLRGPSTDTQYF. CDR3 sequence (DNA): TGTGCCTGCAGCAACCCTCTCCGGGGGCCAAGCACAGATACGCAGTATTTT.

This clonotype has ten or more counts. CDR3 sequence (DNA): TGTGCCAGCAGAGAGGGAGGCCCAGGGTACGAGCAGTACTTC. It is translated as CASREGGPGYEQYF. The rearrangement joins TRBV28 to TRBJ2-7; perhaps TRBD2 as D (6 bases). The CDR3 covers 14 residues. Germline V gene data show CDR1 as MDHEN and CDR2 as SYDVKM. V gave up 6 bases and J gave up 4 bases, with 16 bases separating them.

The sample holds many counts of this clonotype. CDR3 sequence: CASSQSREFYTGELFF. The CDR3 nucleotides read TGTGCCAGCAGCCAAAGTCGGGAGTTTTACACCGGGGAGCTGTTTTTT. J is TRBJ2-2 and V is TRBV3-1, with D possibly TRBD2 on 6 matching bases. V lost 2 bases and J lost 3, with 13 bases in between. The CDR3 consists of 16 residues. CDR1 is LGHDT and CDR2 is YNNKEL in the germline V gene (reference sequence).

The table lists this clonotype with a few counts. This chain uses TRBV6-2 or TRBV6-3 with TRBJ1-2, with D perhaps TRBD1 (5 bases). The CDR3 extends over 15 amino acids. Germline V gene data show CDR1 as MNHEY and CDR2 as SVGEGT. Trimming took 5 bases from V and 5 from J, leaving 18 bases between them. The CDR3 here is CASSTGDPAWYGYTF. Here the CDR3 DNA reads TGTGCCAGCAGTACCGGGGACCCCGCTTGGTATGGCTACACCTTC.

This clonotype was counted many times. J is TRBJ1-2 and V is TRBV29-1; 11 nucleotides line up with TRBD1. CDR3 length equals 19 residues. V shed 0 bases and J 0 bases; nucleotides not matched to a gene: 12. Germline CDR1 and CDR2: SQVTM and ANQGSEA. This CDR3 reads CSVEDIFGQGAKANYGYTF. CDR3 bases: TGCAGCGTTGAAGATATTTTCGGACAGGGGGCTAAAGCTAACTATGGCTACACCTTC.

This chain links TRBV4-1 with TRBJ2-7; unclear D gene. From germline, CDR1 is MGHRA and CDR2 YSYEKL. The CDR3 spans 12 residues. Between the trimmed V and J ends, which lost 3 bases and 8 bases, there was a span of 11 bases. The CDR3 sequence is CASSHVGLQQYF. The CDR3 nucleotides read TGCGCCAGCAGCCACGTTGGTTTGCAGCAGTACTTC.

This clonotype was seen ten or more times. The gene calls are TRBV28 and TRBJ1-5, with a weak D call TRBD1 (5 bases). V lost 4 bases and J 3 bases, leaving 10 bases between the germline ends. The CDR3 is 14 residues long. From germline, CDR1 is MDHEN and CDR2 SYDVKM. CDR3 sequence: CASSSRVNNQPQHF. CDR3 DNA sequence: TGTGCCAGCAGTTCCAGGGTAAACAATCAGCCCCAGCATTTT.

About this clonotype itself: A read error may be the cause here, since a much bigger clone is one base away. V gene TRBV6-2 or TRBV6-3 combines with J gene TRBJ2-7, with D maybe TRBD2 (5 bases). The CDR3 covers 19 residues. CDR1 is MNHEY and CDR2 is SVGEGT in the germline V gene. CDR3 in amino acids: CASSYARGLETANPYQQYF. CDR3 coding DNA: TGTGCCAGCAGTTACGCCCGGGGTCTGGAAACAGCAAATCCCTACCAGCAGTACTTC.

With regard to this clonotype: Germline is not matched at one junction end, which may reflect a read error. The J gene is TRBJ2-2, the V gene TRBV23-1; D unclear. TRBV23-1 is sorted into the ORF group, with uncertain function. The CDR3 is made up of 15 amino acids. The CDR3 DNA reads TGCGCCAGTAGCCAAGCAGGATCGAACACCAGGGAGCTGTTTTTT. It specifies CASSQAGSNTRELFF.

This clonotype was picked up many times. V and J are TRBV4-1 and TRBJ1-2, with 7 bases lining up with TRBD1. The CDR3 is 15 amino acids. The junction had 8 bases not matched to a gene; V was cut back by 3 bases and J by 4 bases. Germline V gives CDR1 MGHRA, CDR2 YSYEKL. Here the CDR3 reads CASSQILQGFYGYTF. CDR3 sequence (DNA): TGCGCCAGCAGCCAGATACTACAGGGGTTCTATGGCTACACCTTC.

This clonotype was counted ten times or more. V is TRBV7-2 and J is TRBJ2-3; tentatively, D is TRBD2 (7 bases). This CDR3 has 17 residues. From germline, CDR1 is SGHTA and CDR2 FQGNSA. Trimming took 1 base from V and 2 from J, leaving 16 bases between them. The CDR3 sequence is CASSLEWGRGSTDTQYF. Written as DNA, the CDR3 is TGTGCCAGCAGCTTAGAATGGGGGCGGGGGTCCACAGATACGCAGTATTTT.

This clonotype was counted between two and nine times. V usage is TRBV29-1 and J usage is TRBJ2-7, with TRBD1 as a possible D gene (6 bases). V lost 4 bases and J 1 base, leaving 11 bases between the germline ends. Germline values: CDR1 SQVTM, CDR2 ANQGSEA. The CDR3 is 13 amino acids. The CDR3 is CSVGPGDSYEQYF. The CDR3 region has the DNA TGCAGCGTTGGGCCAGGGGATTCCTACGAGCAGTACTTC.

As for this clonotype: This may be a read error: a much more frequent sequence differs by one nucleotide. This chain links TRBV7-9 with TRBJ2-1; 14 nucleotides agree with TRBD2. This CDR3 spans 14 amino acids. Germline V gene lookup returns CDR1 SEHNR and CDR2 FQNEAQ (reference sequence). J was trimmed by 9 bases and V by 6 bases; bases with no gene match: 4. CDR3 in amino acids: CASRGLAGASEQFF. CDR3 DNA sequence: TGTGCCAGCAGGGGACTAGCGGGAGCCAGTGAGCAGTTCTTC.

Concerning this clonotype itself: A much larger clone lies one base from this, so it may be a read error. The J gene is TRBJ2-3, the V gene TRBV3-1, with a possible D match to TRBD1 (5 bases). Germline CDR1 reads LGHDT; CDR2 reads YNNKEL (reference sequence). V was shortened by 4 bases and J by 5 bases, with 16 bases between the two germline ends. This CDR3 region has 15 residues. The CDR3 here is CASSPRLQGGDTQYF. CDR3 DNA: TGTGCCAGCAGCCCAAGGCTGCAGGGTGGAGATACGCAGTATTTT.

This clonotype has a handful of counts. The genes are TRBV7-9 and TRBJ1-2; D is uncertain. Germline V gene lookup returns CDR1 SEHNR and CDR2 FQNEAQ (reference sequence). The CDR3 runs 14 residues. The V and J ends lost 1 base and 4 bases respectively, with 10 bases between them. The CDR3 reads CASSLEAGVYGYTF. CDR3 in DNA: TGTGCCAGCAGCTTAGAGGCCGGGGTCTATGGCTACACCTTC.

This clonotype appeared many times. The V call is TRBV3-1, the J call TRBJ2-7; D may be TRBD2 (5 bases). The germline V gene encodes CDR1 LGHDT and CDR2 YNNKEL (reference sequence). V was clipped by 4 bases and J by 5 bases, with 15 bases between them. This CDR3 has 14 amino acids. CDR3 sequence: CASSPEDWPDEQYF. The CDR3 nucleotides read TGTGCCAGCAGCCCGGAGGACTGGCCCGACGAGCAGTACTTC.

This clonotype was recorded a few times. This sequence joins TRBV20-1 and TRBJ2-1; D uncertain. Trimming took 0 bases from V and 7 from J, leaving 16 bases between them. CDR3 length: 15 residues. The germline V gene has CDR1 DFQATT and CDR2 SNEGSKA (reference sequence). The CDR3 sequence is CSARDLQMPRNEQFF. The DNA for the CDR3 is TGCAGTGCTAGAGATCTACAGATGCCTAGGAATGAGCAGTTCTTC.

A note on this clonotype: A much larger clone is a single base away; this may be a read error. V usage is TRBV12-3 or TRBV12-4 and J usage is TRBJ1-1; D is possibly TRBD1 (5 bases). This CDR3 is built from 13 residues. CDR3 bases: TGTGCCAGCAGTTTTTATCACGGGACTGAAGCTCTCTTT. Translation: CASSFYHGTEALF.

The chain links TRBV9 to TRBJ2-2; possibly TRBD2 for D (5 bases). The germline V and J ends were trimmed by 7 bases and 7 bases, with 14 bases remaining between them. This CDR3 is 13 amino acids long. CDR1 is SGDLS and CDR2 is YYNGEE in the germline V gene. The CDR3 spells CASGMSRDGELFF. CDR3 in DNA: TGTGCCAGCGGAATGTCCCGGGACGGGGAGCTGTTTTTT.

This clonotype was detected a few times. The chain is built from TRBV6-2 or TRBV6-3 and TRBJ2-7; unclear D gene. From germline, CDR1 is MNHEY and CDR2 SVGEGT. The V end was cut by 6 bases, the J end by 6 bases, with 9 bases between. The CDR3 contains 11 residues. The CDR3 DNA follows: TGTGCCAGCAGCCGCCAATTCGAGCAGTACTTC. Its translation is CASSRQFEQYF.

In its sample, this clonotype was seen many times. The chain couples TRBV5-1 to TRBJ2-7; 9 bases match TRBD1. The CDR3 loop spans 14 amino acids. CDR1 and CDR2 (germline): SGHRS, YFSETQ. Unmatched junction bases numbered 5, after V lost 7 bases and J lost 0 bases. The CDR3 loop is CASRSDRGSYEQYF. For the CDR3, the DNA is TGCGCCAGCCGATCGGACAGGGGCTCCTACGAGCAGTACTTC. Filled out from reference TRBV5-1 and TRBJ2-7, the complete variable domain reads KAGVTQTPRYLIKTRGQQVTLSCSPISGHRSVSWYQQTPGQGLQFLFEYFSETQRNKGNFPGRFSGRQFSNSRSEMNVSTLELGDSALYLCASRSDRGSYEQYFGPGTRLTVT.

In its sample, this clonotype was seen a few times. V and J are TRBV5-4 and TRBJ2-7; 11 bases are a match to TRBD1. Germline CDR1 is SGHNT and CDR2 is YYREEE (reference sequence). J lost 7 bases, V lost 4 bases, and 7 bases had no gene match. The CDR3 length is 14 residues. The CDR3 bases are TGTGCCAGCAGCCACGGACAGGGGGCGCGGGAGCAGTACTTC. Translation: CASSHGQGAREQYF.

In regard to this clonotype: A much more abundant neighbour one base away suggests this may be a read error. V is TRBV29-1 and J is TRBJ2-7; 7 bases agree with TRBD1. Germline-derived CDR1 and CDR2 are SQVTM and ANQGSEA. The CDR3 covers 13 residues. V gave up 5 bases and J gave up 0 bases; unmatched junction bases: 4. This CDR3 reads CSVKGDSSYEQYF. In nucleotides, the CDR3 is TGCAGCGTTAAGGGGGACAGCTCCTACGAGCAGTACTTC.

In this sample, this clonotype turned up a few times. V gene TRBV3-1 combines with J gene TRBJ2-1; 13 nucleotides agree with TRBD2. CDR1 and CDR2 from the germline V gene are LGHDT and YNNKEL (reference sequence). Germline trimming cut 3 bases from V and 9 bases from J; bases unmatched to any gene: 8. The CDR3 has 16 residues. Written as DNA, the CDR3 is TGTGCCAGCAGCCAGGCGGGACTAGCGGGATGGGGTGAGCAGTTCTTC. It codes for CASSQAGLAGWGEQFF.

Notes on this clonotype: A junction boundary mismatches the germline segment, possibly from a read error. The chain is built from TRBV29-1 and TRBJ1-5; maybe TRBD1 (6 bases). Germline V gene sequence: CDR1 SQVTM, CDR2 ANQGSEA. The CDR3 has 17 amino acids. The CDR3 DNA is TGCAGCGTTGTCATGTCGGGGGGACAAACCGGGGGGCGGCCCCGGCATTTT. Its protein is CSVVMSGGQTGGRPRHF. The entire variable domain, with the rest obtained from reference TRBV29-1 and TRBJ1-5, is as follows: SAVISQKPSRDICQRGTSLTIQCQVDSQVTMMFWYRQQPGQSLTLIATANQGSEATYESGFVIDKFPISRPNLTFSTLTVSNMSPEDSSIYLCSVVMSGGQTGGRPRHFGDGTRLSIL.

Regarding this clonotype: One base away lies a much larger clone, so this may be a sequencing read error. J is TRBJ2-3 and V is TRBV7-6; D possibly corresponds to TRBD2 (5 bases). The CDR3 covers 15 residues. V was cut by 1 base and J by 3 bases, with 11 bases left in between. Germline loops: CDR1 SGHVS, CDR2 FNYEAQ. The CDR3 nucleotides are TGTGCCAGCAGCTTAGTTGACGGGGAGACAGATACGCAGTATTTT. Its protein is CASSLVDGETDTQYF.

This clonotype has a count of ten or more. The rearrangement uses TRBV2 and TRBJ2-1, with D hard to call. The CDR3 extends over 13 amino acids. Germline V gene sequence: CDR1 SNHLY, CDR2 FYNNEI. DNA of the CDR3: TGTGCTGCTAGAGGCAGCTCCTACAATGAGCAGTTCTTC. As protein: CAARGSSYNEQFF.

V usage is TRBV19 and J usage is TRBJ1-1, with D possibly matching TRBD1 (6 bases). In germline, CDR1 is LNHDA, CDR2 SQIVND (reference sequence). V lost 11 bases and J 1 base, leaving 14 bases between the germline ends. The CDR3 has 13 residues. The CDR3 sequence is CAGTIQGNTEAFF. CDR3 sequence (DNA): TGTGCCGGTACCATACAGGGGAACACTGAAGCTTTCTTT.

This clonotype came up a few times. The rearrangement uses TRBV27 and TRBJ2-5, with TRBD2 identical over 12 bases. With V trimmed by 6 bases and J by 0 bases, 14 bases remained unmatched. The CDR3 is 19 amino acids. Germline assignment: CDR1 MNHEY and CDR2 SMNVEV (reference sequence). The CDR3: CASSRLAGDNREYQETQYF. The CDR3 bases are TGTGCCAGCAGCAGACTAGCGGGGGACAACCGGGAGTACCAAGAGACCCAGTACTTC.